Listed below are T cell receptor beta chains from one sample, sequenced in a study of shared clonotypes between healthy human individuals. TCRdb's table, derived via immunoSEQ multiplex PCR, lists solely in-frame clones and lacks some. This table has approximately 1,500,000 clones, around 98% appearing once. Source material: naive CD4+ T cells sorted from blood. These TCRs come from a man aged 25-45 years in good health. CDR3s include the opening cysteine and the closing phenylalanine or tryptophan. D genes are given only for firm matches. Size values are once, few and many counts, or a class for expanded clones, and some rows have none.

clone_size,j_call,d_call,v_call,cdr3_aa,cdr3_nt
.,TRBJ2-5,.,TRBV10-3,CAISESGRTEETQYF,TGTGCCATCAGTGAGTCGGGAAGGACAGAAGAGACCCAGTACTTC
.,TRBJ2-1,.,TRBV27,CASRGVGGYQFF,TGTGCCAGCAGGGGTGTTGGAGGGTACCAGTTCTTC
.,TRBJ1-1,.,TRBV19,CASTLGGNTEAFF,TGTGCCAGTACTTTAGGGGGGAACACTGAAGCTTTCTTT
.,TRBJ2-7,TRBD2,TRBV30,CAWQRLAGVGEQYF,TGTGCCTGGCAACGACTAGCGGGAGTAGGCGAGCAGTACTTC
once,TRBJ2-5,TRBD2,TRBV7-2,CASSLGGLAGGWQETQYF,TGTGCCAGCAGCTTAGGCGGACTAGCGGGAGGTTGGCAAGAGACCCAGTACTTC
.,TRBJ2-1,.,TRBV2,CASSSNRYNEQFF,TGTGCCAGCAGCTCTAACAGATACAATGAGCAGTTCTTC
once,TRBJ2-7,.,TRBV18,CASSPYHAAGGATYEQYF,TGTGCCAGCTCACCATACCATGCCGCTGGGGGGGCAACCTACGAGCAGTACTTC
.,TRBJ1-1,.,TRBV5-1,CASSFGPRTEAFF,TGCGCCAGCAGCTTTGGTCCTCGAACTGAAGCTTTCTTT
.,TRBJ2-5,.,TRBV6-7,CASDVAQYF,TGTGCCAGCGATGTAGCCCAGTACTTC
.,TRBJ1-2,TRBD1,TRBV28,CASRPGQFYGYTF,TGTGCCAGCAGACCGGGACAGTTCTATGGCTACACCTTC
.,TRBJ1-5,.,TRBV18,CASSPNAGGDQPQHF,TGTGCCAGCTCCCCAAACGCGGGGGGCGATCAGCCCCAGCATTTT
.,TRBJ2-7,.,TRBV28,CASSFTEQYF,TGTGCCAGCAGTTTTACCGAGCAGTACTTC
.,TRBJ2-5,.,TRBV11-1,CASSFTGRRETQYF,TGTGCCAGCAGCTTTACAGGGCGCCGGGAGACCCAGTACTTC
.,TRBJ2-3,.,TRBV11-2,CASSRTVGDTWDF,TGTGCCAGCAGCCGTACCGTCGGGGATACGTGGGATTTT
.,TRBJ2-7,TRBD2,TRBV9,CASSGSGRASSWEQYF,TGTGCCAGCAGCGGAAGCGGGAGGGCCAGTTCGTGGGAGCAGTACTTC
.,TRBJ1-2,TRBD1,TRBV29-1,CSVGPWEWGQGDYGYTF,TGCAGCGTTGGGCCCTGGGAATGGGGACAGGGTGACTATGGCTACACCTTC
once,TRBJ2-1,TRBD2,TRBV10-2,CASRIAGGFIEQFF,TGCGCCAGCAGGATAGCGGGAGGGTTTATTGAGCAGTTCTTC
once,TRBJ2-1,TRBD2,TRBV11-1,CASSLVAGSYNEQFF,TGTGCCAGCAGCTTAGTAGCGGGCTCCTACAATGAGCAGTTCTTC
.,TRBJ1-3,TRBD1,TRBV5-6,CASSLVGQGNGGNTIYF,TGTGCCAGCAGCTTGGTGGGACAGGGGAACGGTGGAAACACCATATATTTT
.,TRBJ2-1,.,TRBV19,CASSNYILVPHNEQFF,TGTGCCAGTAGTAACTACATTCTCGTACCCCACAATGAGCAGTTCTTC
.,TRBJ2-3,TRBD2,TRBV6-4,CASSEWGSAGVGTDTQYF,TGTGCCAGCAGTGAGTGGGGTTCGGCGGGAGTGGGCACAGATACGCAGTATTTT
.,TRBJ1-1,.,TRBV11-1,CASSPWRGRGNTEAFF,TGTGCCAGCAGCCCCTGGAGGGGCCGAGGGAACACTGAAGCTTTCTTT
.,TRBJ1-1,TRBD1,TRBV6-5,CASSWQGVNTEAFF,TGTGCCAGCAGTTGGCAGGGGGTGAACACTGAAGCTTTCTTT
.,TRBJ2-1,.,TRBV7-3,CASSLTSASEQFF,TGTGCCAGCAGCTTAACGTCGGCTAGCGAGCAGTTCTTC
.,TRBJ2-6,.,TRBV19,CASYDQDSGANVLTF,TGTGCCAGCTATGACCAGGACTCTGGGGCCAACGTCCTGACTTTC
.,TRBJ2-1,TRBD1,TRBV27,CASRGQVSYNEQFF,TGTGCCAGCAGAGGACAGGTCTCCTACAATGAGCAGTTCTTC
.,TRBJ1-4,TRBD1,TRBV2,CASTPEGQGLNEKLFF,TGTGCCAGCACCCCCGAAGGACAGGGCCTTAATGAAAAACTGTTTTTT
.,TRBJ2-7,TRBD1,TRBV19,CASSIEGGGQGWSEQYF,TGTGCCAGTAGTATAGAAGGAGGCGGACAGGGGTGGAGTGAGCAGTACTTC
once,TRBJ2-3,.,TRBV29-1,CSGSGRLTDTQYF,TGCAGCGGTAGCGGTCGTTTAACAGATACGCAGTATTTT
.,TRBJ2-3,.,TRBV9,CASSVVAGSDTQYF,TGTGCCAGCAGCGTAGTGGCGGGGTCAGATACGCAGTATTTT
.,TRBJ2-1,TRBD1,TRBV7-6,CASRPRDSGYNEQFF,TGTGCCAGCAGACCCAGGGACAGCGGATACAATGAGCAGTTCTTC
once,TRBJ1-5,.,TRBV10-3,CALGRVGQPQHF,TGTGCCCTTGGCAGGGTTGGTCAGCCCCAGCATTTT
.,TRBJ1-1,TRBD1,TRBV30,CAWSVGGTGIGTEAFF,TGTGCCTGGAGTGTGGGCGGGACAGGGATAGGCACTGAAGCTTTCTTT